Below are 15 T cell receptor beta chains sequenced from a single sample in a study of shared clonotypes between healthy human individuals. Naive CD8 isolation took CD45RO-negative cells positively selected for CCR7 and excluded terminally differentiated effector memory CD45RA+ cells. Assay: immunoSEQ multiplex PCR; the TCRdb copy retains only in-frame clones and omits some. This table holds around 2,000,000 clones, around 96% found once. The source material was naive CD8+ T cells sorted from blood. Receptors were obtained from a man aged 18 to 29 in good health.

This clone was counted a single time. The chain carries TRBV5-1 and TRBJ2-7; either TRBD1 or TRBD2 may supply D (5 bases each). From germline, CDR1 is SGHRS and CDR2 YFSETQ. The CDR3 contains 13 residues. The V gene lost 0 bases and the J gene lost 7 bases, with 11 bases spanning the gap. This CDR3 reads CASSLGDLVEQYF. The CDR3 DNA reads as TGCGCCAGCAGCTTGGGGGACCTTGTAGAGCAGTACTTC.

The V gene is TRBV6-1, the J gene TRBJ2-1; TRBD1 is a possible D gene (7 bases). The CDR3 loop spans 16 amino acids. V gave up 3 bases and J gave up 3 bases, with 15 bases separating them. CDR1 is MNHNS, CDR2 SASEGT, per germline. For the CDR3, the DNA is TGTGCCAGCAGTGATATTGCGGGACAGTTCTACAATGAGCAGTTCTTC. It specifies CASSDIAGQFYNEQFF.

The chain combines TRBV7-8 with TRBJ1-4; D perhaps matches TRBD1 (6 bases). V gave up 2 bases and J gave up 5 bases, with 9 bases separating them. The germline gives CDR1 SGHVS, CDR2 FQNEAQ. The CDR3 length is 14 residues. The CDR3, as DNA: TGTGCCAGCAGCTTATTCAGGGGAAATGAAAAACTGTTTTTT. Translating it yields CASSLFRGNEKLFF.

Here the CDR3 DNA reads TGCGCCAGCAGCCAGTCGTTAGCGGGGTCCTACGAGCAGTACTTC. Protein product: CASSQSLAGSYEQYF. J is TRBJ2-7 and V is TRBV4-3; 8 bases are shared with TRBD2. Germline V gene lookup returns CDR1 LGHNA and CDR2 YSLEER. This CDR3 region has 15 residues. The junction had 5 bases not matched to a gene; V was cut back by 3 bases and J by 1 base.

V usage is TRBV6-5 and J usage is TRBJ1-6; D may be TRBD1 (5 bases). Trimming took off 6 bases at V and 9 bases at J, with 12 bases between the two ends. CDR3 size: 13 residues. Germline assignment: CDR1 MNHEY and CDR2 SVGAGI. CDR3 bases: TGTGCCAGCAGAGGGACCTCGGGTTCACCCCTCCACTTT. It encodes CASRGTSGSPLHF.

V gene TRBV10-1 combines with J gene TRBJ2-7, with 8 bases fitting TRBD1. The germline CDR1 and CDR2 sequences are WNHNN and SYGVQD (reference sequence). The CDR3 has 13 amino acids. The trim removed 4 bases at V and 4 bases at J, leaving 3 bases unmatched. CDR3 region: CASSGDRIYEQYF. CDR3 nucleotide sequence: TGCGCCAGCAGTGGGGACAGGATTTACGAGCAGTACTTC.

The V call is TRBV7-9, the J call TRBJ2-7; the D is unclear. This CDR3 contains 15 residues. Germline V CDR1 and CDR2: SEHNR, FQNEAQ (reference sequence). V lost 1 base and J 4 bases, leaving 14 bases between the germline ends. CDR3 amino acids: CASSLGSAVRYEQYF. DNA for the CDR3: TGTGCCAGCAGCTTAGGGTCAGCCGTCCGATACGAGCAGTACTTC.

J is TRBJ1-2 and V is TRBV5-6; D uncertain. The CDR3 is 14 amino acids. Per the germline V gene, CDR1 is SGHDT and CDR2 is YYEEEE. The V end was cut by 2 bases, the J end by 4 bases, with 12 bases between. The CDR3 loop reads CASSFIVGGYGYTF. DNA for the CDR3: TGTGCCAGCAGCTTTATAGTCGGAGGCTATGGCTACACCTTC.

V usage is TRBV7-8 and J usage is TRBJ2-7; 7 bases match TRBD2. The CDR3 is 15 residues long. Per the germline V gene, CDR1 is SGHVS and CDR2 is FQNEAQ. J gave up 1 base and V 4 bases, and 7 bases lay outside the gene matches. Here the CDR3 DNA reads TGTGCCAGCAGCTGGGAAGCTAGCGGATCCTACGAGCAGTACTTC. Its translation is CASSWEASGSYEQYF.

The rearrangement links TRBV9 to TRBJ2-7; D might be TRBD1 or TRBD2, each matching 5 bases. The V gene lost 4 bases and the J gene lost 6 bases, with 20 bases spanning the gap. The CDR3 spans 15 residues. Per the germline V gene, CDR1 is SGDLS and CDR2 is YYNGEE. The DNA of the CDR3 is TGTGCCAGCAGCCCCGCCGGGGACCCTCCTGCCGAGCAGTACTTC. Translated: CASSPAGDPPAEQYF.

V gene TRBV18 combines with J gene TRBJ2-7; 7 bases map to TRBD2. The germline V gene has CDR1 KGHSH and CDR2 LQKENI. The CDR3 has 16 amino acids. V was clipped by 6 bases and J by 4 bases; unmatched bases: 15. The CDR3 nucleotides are TGTGCCAGCTCGTACCTCACCACGGGACTACTATACGAGCAGTACTTC. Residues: CASSYLTTGLLYEQYF.

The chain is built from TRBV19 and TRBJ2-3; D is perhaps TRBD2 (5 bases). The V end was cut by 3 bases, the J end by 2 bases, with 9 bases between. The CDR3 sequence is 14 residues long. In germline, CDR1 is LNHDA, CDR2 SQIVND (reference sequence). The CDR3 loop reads CASSMGESTDTQYF. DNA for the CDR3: TGTGCCAGTAGTATGGGAGAATCCACAGATACGCAGTATTTT.

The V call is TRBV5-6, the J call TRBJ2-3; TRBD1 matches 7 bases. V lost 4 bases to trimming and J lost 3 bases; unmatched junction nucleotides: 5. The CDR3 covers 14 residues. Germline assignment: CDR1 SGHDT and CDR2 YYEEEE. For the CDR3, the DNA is TGTGCCAGCAGCCCTCAGACAGGGACAGATACGCAGTATTTT. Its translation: CASSPQTGTDTQYF.

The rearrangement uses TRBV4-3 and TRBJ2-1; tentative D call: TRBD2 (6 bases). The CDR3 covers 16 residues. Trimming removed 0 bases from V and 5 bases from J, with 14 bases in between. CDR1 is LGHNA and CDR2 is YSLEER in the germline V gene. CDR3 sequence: CASSQEPGSGHNEQFF. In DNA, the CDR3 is TGCGCCAGCAGCCAAGAACCCGGGAGCGGTCACAATGAGCAGTTCTTC.

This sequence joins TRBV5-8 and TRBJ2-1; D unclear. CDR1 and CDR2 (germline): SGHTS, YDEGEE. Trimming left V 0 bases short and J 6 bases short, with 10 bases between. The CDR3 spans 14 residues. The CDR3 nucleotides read TGTGCCAGCAGCTTGGAAGGAGTCCTCAATGAGCAGTTCTTC. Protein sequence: CASSLEGVLNEQFF.